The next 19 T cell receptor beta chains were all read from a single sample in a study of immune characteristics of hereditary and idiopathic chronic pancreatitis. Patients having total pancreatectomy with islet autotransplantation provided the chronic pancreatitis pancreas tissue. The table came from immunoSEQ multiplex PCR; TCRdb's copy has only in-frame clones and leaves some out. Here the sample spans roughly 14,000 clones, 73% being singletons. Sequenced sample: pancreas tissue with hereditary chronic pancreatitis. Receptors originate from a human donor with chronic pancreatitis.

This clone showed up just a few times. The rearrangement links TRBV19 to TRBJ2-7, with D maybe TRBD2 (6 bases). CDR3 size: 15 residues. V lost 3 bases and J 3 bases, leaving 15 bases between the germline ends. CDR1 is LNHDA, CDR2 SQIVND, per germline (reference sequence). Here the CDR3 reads CASSIGLSPDYEQYF. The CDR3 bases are TGTGCCAGTAGTATCGGACTATCCCCCGACTACGAGCAGTACTTC.

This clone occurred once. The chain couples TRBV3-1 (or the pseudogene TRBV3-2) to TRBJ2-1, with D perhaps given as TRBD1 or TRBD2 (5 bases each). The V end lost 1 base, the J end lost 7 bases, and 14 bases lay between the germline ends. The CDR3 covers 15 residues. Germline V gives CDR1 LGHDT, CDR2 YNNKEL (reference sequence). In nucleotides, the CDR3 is TGTGCCAGCAGCCAAGGGTCGGGGCCACGAAATGAGCAGTTCTTC. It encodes CASSQGSGPRNEQFF.

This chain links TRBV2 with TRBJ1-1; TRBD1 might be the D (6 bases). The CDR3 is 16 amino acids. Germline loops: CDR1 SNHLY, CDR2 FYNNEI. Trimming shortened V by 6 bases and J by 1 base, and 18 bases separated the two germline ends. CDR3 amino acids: CASSALTGMANTEAFF. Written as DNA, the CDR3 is TGTGCCAGCAGCGCATTAACAGGGATGGCGAACACTGAAGCTTTCTTT.

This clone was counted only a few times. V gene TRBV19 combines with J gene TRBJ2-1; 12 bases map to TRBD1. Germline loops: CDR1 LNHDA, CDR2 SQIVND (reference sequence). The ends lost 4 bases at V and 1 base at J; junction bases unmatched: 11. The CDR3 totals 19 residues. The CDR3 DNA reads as TGTGCCAGTAGTACAACGGGACAGGGGGCAGTAGGGTCCTACAATGAGCAGTTCTTC. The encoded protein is CASSTTGQGAVGSYNEQFF.

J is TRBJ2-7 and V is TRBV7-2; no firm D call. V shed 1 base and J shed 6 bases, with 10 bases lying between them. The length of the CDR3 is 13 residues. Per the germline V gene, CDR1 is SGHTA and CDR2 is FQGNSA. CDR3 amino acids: CASSLDHFSEQYF. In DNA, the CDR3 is TGTGCCAGCAGCTTAGATCACTTTAGCGAGCAGTACTTC.

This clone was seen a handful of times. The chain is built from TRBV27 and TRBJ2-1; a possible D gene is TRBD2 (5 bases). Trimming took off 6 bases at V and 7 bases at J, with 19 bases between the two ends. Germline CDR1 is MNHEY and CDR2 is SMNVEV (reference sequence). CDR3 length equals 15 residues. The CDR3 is CASRPPGSLKNEQFF. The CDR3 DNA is TGTGCCAGCAGACCCCCGGGGAGTCTGAAGAATGAGCAGTTCTTC.

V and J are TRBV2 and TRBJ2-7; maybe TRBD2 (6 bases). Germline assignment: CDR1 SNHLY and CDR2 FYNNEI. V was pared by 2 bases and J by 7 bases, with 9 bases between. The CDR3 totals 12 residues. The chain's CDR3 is CASSETGVEQYF. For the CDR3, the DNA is TGTGCCAGCAGTGAAACGGGAGTAGAGCAGTACTTC. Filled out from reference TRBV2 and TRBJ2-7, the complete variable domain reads EPEVTQTPSHQVTQMGQEVILRCVPISNHLYFYWYRQILGQKVEFLVSFYNNEISEKSEIFDDQFSVERPDGSNFTLKIRSTKLEDSAMYFCASSETGVEQYFGPGTRLTVT.

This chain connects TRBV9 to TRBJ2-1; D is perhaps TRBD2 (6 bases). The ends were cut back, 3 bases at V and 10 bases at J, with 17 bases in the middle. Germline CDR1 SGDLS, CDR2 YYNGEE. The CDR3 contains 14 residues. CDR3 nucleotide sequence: TGTGCCAGCAGCGCCGGGACTCCAGCGCTGGAGCAGTTCTTC. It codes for CASSAGTPALEQFF.

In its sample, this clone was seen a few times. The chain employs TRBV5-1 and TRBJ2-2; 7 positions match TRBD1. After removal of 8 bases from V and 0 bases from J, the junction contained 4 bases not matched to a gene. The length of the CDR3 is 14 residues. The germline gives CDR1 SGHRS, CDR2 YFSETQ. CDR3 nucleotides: TGCGCCAGTAAGGACAGGACGAACACCGGGGAGCTGTTTTTT. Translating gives CASKDRTNTGELFF.

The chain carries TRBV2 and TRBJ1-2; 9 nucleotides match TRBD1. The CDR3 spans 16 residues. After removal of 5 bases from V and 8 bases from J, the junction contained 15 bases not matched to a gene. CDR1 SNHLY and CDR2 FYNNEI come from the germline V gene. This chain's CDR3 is CASSPSYGTGMGGYTF. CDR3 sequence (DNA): TGTGCCAGCAGTCCTAGTTACGGGACAGGGATGGGCGGCTACACCTTC.

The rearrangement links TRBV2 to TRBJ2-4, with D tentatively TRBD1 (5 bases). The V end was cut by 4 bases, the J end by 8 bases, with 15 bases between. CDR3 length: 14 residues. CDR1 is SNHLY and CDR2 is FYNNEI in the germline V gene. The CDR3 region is CASSVNAGIDIQYF. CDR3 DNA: TGTGCCAGCAGTGTTAATGCAGGGATAGACATTCAGTACTTC.

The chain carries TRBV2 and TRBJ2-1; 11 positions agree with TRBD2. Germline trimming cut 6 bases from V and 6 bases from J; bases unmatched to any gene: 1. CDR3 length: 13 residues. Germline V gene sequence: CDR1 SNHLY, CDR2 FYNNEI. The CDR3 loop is CASSGLAGNEQFF. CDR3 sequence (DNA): TGTGCCAGCAGCGGACTAGCGGGCAATGAGCAGTTCTTC.

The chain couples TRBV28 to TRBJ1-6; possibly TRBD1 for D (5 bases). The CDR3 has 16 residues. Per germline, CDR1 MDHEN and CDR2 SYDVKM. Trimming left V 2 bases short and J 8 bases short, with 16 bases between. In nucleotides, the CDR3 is TGTGCCAGCAGTTTAATGGCGCACGCAGGGTATTCACCCCTCCACTTT. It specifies CASSLMAHAGYSPLHF.

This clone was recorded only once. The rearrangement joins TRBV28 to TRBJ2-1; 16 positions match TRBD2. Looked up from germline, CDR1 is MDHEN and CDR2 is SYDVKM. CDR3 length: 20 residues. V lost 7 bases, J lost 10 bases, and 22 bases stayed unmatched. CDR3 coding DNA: TGTGCCAGCACCGAAACCGGGACTAGCGGGAGGGGACTGATAGCATCGGAGCAGTTCTTC. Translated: CASTETGTSGRGLIASEQFF.

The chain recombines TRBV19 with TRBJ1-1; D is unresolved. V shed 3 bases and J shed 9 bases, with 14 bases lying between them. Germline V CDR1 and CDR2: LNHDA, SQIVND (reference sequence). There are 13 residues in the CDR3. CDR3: CASSIGEPGQAFF. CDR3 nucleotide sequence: TGTGCCAGTAGTATCGGGGAGCCCGGCCAAGCTTTCTTT.

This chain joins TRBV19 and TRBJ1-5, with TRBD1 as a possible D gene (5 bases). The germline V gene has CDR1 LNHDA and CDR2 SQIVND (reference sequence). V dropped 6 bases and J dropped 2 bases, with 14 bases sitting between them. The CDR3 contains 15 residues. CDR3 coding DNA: TGTGCCAGTAGCACCCAGGGTCTGGGCAATCAGCCCCAGCATTTT. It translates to CASSTQGLGNQPQHF. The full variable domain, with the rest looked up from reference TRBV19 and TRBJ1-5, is DGGITQSPKYLFRKEGQNVTLSCEQNLNHDAMYWYRQDPGQGLRLIYYSQIVNDFQKGDIAEGYSVSREKKESFPLTVTSAQKNPTAFYLCASSTQGLGNQPQHFGDGTRLSIL.

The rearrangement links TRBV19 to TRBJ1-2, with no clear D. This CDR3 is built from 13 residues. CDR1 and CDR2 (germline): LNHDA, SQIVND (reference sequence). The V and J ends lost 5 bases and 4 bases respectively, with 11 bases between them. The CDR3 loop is CASSHDPGYGYTF. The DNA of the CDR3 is TGTGCCAGTAGTCACGACCCTGGCTATGGCTACACCTTC.

The CDR3 loop reads CASSEVGEGPLSVYTF. The CDR3 coding sequence is TGTGCCAGCAGTGAAGTTGGGGAGGGCCCACTAAGCGTCTACACCTTC. V and J are TRBV25-1 and TRBJ1-2; the D is unclear. Trimming left V 2 bases short and J 10 bases short, with 23 bases between. Germline CDR1 MGHDK, CDR2 SYGVNS. The CDR3 sequence is 16 residues long.

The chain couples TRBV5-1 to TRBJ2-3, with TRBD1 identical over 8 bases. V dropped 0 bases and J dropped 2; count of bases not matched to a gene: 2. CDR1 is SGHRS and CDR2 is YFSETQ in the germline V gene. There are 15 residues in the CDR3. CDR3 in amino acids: CASSLGQGFTDTQYF. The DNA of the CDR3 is TGCGCCAGCAGCTTGGGACAGGGGTTCACAGATACGCAGTATTTT.